These T cell receptor beta chains were read from a single sample in a study of shared clonotypes between healthy human individuals. TCRdb's copy holds only in-frame clones and misses some; the assay was immunoSEQ multiplex PCR. The sample records a few hundred thousand clones, approximately 79% being singletons. Sequenced sample: PBMCs. All receptors come from a woman aged 40 to 55 in good health. Some clones in this sample may be carry-over from other donors' samples. CDR3s include the opening cysteine and the closing phenylalanine or tryptophan. Fields, in order: D gene, CDR3 length, clone size, V gene, J gene, CDR3 protein, CDR3 DNA. A D gene is named only where the DNA matches it firmly. Clone size is given for some rows only: seen once, a few or many times, or a class if the clone is expanded.

-	16	-	TRBV5-6	TRBJ2-3	CASSLDPGTFLYTQYF	TGTGCCAGCAGCTTGGACCCCGGGACGTTCTTGTATACGCAGTATTTT
-	14	many	TRBV6-4	TRBJ1-5	CASSDSAGAQPQHF	TGTGCCAGCAGTGACTCAGCGGGGGCTCAGCCCCAGCATTTT
TRBD2	15	-	TRBV7-2	TRBJ2-2	CASSSSRGEAGELFF	TGTGCCAGCAGCTCTTCTCGGGGGGAGGCCGGGGAGCTGTTTTTT
-	13	-	TRBV5-1	TRBJ2-1	CASSFDLVGEQFF	TGCGCCAGCAGCTTTGACCTAGTAGGTGAGCAGTTCTTC
TRBD2	16	-	TRBV18	TRBJ2-1	CASSPSAGLKGHEQFF	TGTGCCAGCTCACCGTCAGCGGGGCTAAAAGGCCATGAGCAGTTCTTC
-	15	-	TRBV5-1	TRBJ2-1	CASVSGKSSYNEQFF	TGCGCCAGCGTTAGCGGTAAAAGCTCCTACAATGAGCAGTTCTTC
-	13	few	TRBV7-9	TRBJ1-5	CASSLAGSQPQHF	TGTGCCAGCAGCTTAGCAGGGTCCCAGCCCCAGCATTTT
TRBD2	15	-	TRBV6-1	TRBJ2-7	CASSEAAGGPYEQYF	TGTGCCAGCAGTGAAGCGGCGGGAGGGCCCTACGAGCAGTACTTC
-	15	-	TRBV2	TRBJ2-2	CASSTIGPNTGELFF	TGTGCCAGCAGCACCATCGGCCCGAACACCGGGGAGCTGTTTTTT
TRBD1	15	-	TRBV5-1	TRBJ2-1	CASSSRGQGKNEQFF	TGCGCCAGCAGCTCCCGGGGACAGGGGAAGAATGAGCAGTTCTTC
-	17	-	TRBV5-1	TRBJ2-2	CASSLGMEGWYAGELFF	TGCGCCAGCAGCTTGGGGATGGAGGGCTGGTACGCCGGGGAGCTGTTTTTT
-	18	-	TRBV7-9	TRBJ2-1	CASSSNLPGLASWNEQFF	TGTGCCAGCAGCTCCAACCTCCCCGGGCTAGCTTCTTGGAATGAGCAGTTCTTC
TRBD2	17	many	TRBV16	TRBJ2-1	CASSPRGGRSSYNEQFF	TGTGCCAGCAGCCCCAGGGGCGGGAGGAGCTCCTACAATGAGCAGTTCTTC
-	14	-	TRBV7-6	TRBJ1-5	CASSGGGSNQPQHF	TGTGCCAGCAGCGGTGGGGGGAGCAATCAGCCCCAGCATTTT
TRBD1	14	-	TRBV10-3	TRBJ1-6	CAISESTGNSPLHF	TGTGCCATCAGTGAATCGACAGGGAATTCACCCCTCCACTTT
-	16	few	TRBV5-4	TRBJ2-2	CASSSRGPSNTGELFF	TGTGCCAGCAGCTCCAGGGGACCATCGAACACCGGGGAGCTGTTTTTT
TRBD2	15	-	TRBV5-4	TRBJ2-7	CASSLEAGRAYEQYF	TGTGCCAGCAGCTTGGAAGCGGGAAGGGCCTACGAGCAGTACTTC
-	14	-	TRBV18	TRBJ2-7	CASSPGRSSYEQYF	TGTGCCAGCTCACCGGGCAGGAGCTCCTACGAGCAGTACTTC
-	15	-	TRBV6-5	TRBJ1-1	CASSYYPGPNTEAFF	TGTGCCAGCAGTTACTACCCGGGGCCCAACACTGAAGCTTTCTTT
TRBD2	14	-	TRBV11-2	TRBJ2-7	CASSTGGVIHEQYF	TGTGCCAGCAGCACCGGGGGGGTGATACACGAGCAGTACTTC
-	12	-	TRBV13	TRBJ2-2	CASSQNTGELFF	TGTGCCAGCAGCCAAAACACCGGGGAGCTGTTTTTT
TRBD1	12	-	TRBV28	TRBJ1-2	CASQGAVYGYTF	TGCGCCAGTCAGGGGGCGGTCTATGGCTACACCTTC
-	12	few	TRBV11-2	TRBJ2-7	CASSLVSYEQYF	TGTGCCAGCAGCTTAGTATCCTACGAGCAGTACTTC
TRBD1	13	-	TRBV11-2	TRBJ2-3	CASSGLGGDTQYF	TGTGCCAGCAGCGGTCTAGGGGGCGATACGCAGTATTTT
-	14	-	TRBV7-9	TRBJ1-1	CASSLGIGHTEAFF	TGTGCCAGCAGCTTAGGAATCGGACACACTGAAGCTTTCTTT
-	13	-	TRBV6-1	TRBJ2-3	CASSSPGTNTQYF	TGTGCCAGCAGTTCTCCAGGGACCAATACGCAGTATTTT
-	15	-	TRBV27	TRBJ2-3	CASSLGEKRTDTQYF	TGTGCCAGCAGTTTAGGCGAAAAGAGGACAGATACGCAGTATTTT
TRBD2	14	few	TRBV4-1	TRBJ2-1	CASSQEVAGNEQFF	TGCGCCAGCAGCCAAGAGGTAGCGGGCAATGAGCAGTTCTTC
TRBD2	16	-	TRBV9	TRBJ2-1	CASSEGTSGLYNEQFF	TGTGCCAGCAGCGAAGGGACTAGCGGGCTATACAATGAGCAGTTCTTC
-	16	-	TRBV7-9	TRBJ1-5	CASSKNGRGCNQPQHF	TGTGCCAGCAGCAAGAACGGGAGGGGTTGCAATCAGCCCCAGCATTTT